This passage covers 15 T cell receptor beta chains from one sample sequenced in a study of cytomegalovirus exposure and HLA in healthy donors. PCR involved 60 Vbeta and 13 Jbeta primers. Produced via immunoSEQ multiplex PCR; TCRdb's table is partial and in-frame only. This sample yields about 95,000 clones, of which about 73% are seen a single time; roughly 15% belongs to the top ten. Sequencing was performed on PBMCs. The receptors shown here come from a woman in her forties or fifties in good health and CMV-seropositive.

The J gene is TRBJ1-3, the V gene TRBV5-8; D ambiguous. The V and J ends lost 3 bases and 3 bases respectively, with 4 bases between them. In germline, CDR1 is SGHTS, CDR2 YDEGEE. This CDR3 spans 12 amino acids. CDR3 in amino acids: CASSSVGNTIYF. DNA of the CDR3: TGTGCCAGCAGCTCGGTTGGAAACACCATATATTTT. Full variable domain (rest looked up from reference TRBV5-8 and TRBJ1-3): EAGVTQSPTHLIKTRGQQATLRCSPISGHTSVYWYQQALGLGLQFLLWYDEGEERNRGNFPPRFSGRQFPNYSSELNVNALELEDSALYLCASSSVGNTIYFGEGSWLTVV.

This sequence joins TRBV19 and TRBJ2-7; TRBD2 agrees at 7 bases. J gave up 2 bases and V 10 bases, and 14 bases lay outside the gene matches. The germline V gene has CDR1 LNHDA and CDR2 SQIVND (reference sequence). The CDR3 has 15 residues. This chain's CDR3 is CATRVGGKPTYEQYF. The CDR3 DNA follows: TGTGCCACAAGGGTGGGGGGGAAGCCGACCTACGAGCAGTACTTC. Full variable domain (remainder filled in from reference TRBV19 and TRBJ2-7): DGGITQSPKYLFRKEGQNVTLSCEQNLNHDAMYWYRQDPGQGLRLIYYSQIVNDFQKGDIAEGYSVSREKKESFPLTVTSAQKNPTAFYLCATRVGGKPTYEQYFGPGTRLTVT.

The chain links TRBV13 to TRBJ2-3; tentative D call: TRBD2 (6 bases). In germline, CDR1 is PRHDT, CDR2 FYEKMQ (reference sequence). This CDR3 region has 16 residues. Trimming removed 1 base at V and 2 bases at J, with 13 bases between. The CDR3 is CASSLVEGTPTDTQYF. In DNA form, the CDR3 reads TGTGCCAGCAGCTTAGTGGAGGGGACGCCCACAGATACGCAGTATTTT.

This clone was counted a few times. This chain links TRBV5-1 with TRBJ2-5; tentative D call: TRBD1 (6 bases). Trimming took 1 base from V and 0 from J, leaving 7 bases between them. CDR3 length: 14 residues. The germline CDR1 and CDR2 sequences are SGHRS and YFSETQ. As DNA, the CDR3 is TGCGCCAGCAGCTTGCGGACAGACCAAGAGACCCAGTACTTC. Protein: CASSLRTDQETQYF.

V usage is TRBV29-1 and J usage is TRBJ2-3; D gene ambiguous. V shed 3 bases and J shed 10 bases, with 20 bases lying between them. This CDR3 comprises 14 residues. The germline CDR1 and CDR2 sequences are SQVTM and ANQGSEA. This CDR3 is CSVDPQFTGESQYF. For the CDR3, the DNA is TGCAGCGTTGACCCCCAATTTACGGGTGAATCGCAGTATTTT.

The gene calls are TRBV7-6 and TRBJ2-2; unclear D gene. The germline V gene has CDR1 SGHVS and CDR2 FNYEAQ. V lost 1 base to trimming and J lost 5 bases, with 11 bases between them. The CDR3 totals 15 residues. The CDR3 region has the DNA TGTGCCAGCAGCTTAGTTCTGACTTCAACCGGGGAGCTGTTTTTT. The encoded protein is CASSLVLTSTGELFF.

The J gene is TRBJ1-5, the V gene TRBV28; 10 bases line up with TRBD1. Germline V lookup: CDR1 MDHEN, CDR2 SYDVKM. Germline trimming cut 2 bases from V and 2 bases from J; bases unmatched to any gene: 3. The CDR3 sequence is 16 residues long. The CDR3, as DNA: TGTGCCAGCAGTTTAGGGACAGGGGAGCGCAATCAGCCCCAGCATTTT. Amino acids: CASSLGTGERNQPQHF.

This clone was seen a handful of times. The J gene is TRBJ2-3, the V gene TRBV5-4; D might be TRBD1 (5 bases). This CDR3 spans 13 amino acids. CDR1 and CDR2 (germline): SGHNT, YYREEE (reference sequence). V was shortened by 4 bases and J by 8 bases, with 14 bases between the two germline ends. CDR3 nucleotides: TGTGCCAGCAGCACCCCTGGGGCGGTTACGCAGTATTTT. The encoded protein is CASSTPGAVTQYF. The full variable domain, completed using reference TRBV5-4 and TRBJ2-3, is ETGVTQSPTHLIKTRGQQVTLRCSSQSGHNTVSWYQQALGQGPQFIFQYYREEENGRGNFPPRFSGLQFPNYSSELNVNALELDDSALYLCASSTPGAVTQYFGPGTRLTVL.

The chain couples TRBV29-1 to TRBJ2-1; TRBD2 matches 14 bases. This CDR3 region has 20 residues. V trimming: 0 bases; J trimming: 6 bases; junction bases outside the gene matches: 16. The germline CDR1 and CDR2 sequences are SQVTM and ANQGSEA. CDR3 bases: TGCAGCGTTGAAGATCAATACGCGACTAGCGGGAGGGCATCCGGCAATGAGCAGTTCTTC. The encoded protein is CSVEDQYATSGRASGNEQFF.

V is TRBV4-2 and J is TRBJ2-1; D possibly corresponds to TRBD2 (6 bases). Trimming removed 1 base at V and 0 bases at J, with 10 bases between. The germline V gene has CDR1 LGHNA and CDR2 YNFKEQ. The CDR3 length is 16 residues. CDR3 in DNA: TGTGCCAGCAGCCAAGTCGCGGGGAGCTCCTACAATGAGCAGTTCTTC. Its protein product is CASSQVAGSSYNEQFF.

The chain employs TRBV28 and TRBJ2-7; no clear D gene. Trimming stripped 4 bases from V and 4 bases from J, with 14 bases between. CDR1 and CDR2 (germline): MDHEN, SYDVKM. The CDR3 is 14 amino acids. CDR3 residues: CASSYGPHGYEQYF. The DNA for the CDR3 is TGTGCCAGCAGTTATGGGCCCCACGGTTACGAGCAGTACTTC.

This clone was recorded a few times. The V call is TRBV18, the J call TRBJ2-5; tentative D call: TRBD1 (6 bases). Trimming left V 5 bases short and J 7 bases short, with 11 bases between. Germline CDR1 KGHSH, CDR2 LQKENI. This CDR3 has 12 residues. The CDR3 sequence is CASSNRDRTQYF. The CDR3 DNA sequence: TGTGCCAGCTCAAACAGGGATAGGACCCAGTACTTC.

J is TRBJ2-1 and V is TRBV7-3; a weak D match, TRBD1 (6 bases). The CDR3 has 14 residues. Germline CDR1 reads SGHTA; CDR2 reads FQGTGA. V was cut by 3 bases and J by 4 bases, with 10 bases left in between. The CDR3 bases are TGTGCCAGCAGCTTGGGGGCCTCTTACAATGAGCAGTTCTTC. Amino acid sequence: CASSLGASYNEQFF.

The chain uses TRBV9 and TRBJ2-7; the match to TRBD2 covers 7 bases. This CDR3 has 15 residues. Unmatched junction bases numbered 13, after V lost 3 bases and J lost 7 bases. Germline V gives CDR1 SGDLS, CDR2 YYNGEE. The CDR3 protein is CASSGREGLADEQYF. In nucleotides, the CDR3 is TGTGCCAGCAGCGGGCGAGAGGGCCTAGCGGATGAGCAGTACTTC.

The rearrangement joins TRBV7-9 to TRBJ2-1; D unresolved. This CDR3 is 12 amino acids long. Trimming shortened V by 5 bases and J by 4 bases, and 6 bases separated the two germline ends. Germline V lookup: CDR1 SEHNR, CDR2 FQNEAQ (reference sequence). CDR3 region: CASSPEYNEQFF. Here the CDR3 DNA reads TGTGCCAGCAGCCCGGAGTACAATGAGCAGTTCTTC.